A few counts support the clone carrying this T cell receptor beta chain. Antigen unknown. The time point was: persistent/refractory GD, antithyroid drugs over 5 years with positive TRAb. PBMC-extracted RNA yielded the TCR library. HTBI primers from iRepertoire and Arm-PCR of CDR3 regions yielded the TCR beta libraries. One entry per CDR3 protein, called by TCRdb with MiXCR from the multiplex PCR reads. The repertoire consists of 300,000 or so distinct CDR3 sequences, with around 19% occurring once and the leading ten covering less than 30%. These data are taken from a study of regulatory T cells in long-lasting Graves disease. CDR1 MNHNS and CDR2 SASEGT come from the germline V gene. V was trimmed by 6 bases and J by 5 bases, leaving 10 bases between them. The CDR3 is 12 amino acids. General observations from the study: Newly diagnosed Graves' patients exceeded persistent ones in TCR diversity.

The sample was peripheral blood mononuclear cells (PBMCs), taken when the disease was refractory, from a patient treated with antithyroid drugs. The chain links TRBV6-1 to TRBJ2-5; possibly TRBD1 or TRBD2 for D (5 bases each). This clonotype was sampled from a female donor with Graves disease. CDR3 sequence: CASSRWGETQYF. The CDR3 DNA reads TGTGCCAGCAGCAGATGGGGGGAGACCCAGTACTTC.